A single sample is the source of the 25 T cell receptor beta chains below, sequenced in a study of blood T cell repertoires in COVID-19. Libraries were prepared by immunoSEQ multiplex PCR; TCRdb keeps only in-frame clonotypes and omits some of them. The sample has 70,000 to 85,000 clones; roughly nine tenths are singletons. Sequences were obtained from peripheral blood. These receptors came from a woman aged 60-75 years with acute or convalescent COVID-19.

On this clone itself: The sample contains more than one DNA sequence encoding this CDR3. The genes are TRBV10-3 and TRBJ2-7; TRBD1 matches 8 bases. J gave up 2 bases and V 6 bases, and 3 bases lay outside the gene matches. From germline, CDR1 is ENHRY and CDR2 SYGVKD. The CDR3 covers 13 residues. CDR3 DNA sequence: TGTGCCATCAGCGGACAGGGAGCCTACGAGCAGTACTTC. Its protein is CAISGQGAYEQYF.

Details on this clone: The junction and the germline gene differ at one end; a read error may be behind it. The chain uses TRBV4-3 and TRBJ1-2; D call uncertain. The V gene's germline CDR1 is LGHNA and CDR2 YSLEER. CDR3 length equals 14 residues. This CDR3 reads CASSQGHTNYGYTF. DNA for the CDR3: TGCGCCAGCAGTCAAGGGCATACTAACTATGGCTACACCTTC.

The chain employs TRBV5-4 and TRBJ2-1; 9 bases are a match to TRBD2. Germline-derived CDR1 and CDR2 are SGHNT and YYREEE (reference sequence). V was pared by 5 bases and J by 0 bases, with 3 bases of the junction left unmatched. The length of the CDR3 is 15 residues. CDR3 DNA sequence: TGTGCCAGCAGACTTAGCGGGAGCTCCTACAATGAGCAGTTCTTC. Protein product: CASRLSGSSYNEQFF.

To note about this clone: The same CDR3 can be traced to other DNA sequences in this sample. This sequence joins TRBV7-6 and TRBJ2-2, with D possibly matching TRBD1 (5 bases). Trimming cost V 5 bases and J 1 base, with 14 bases left between them. The germline V gene has CDR1 SGHVS and CDR2 FNYEAQ. The CDR3 loop spans 16 amino acids. CDR3: CASSPARQGNTGELFF. The CDR3 DNA reads as TGTGCCAGCAGCCCCGCCCGGCAGGGGAACACCGGGGAGCTGTTTTTT.

This chain links TRBV19 with TRBJ1-1; the D gene is possibly TRBD1 (6 bases). V dropped 3 bases and J dropped 1 base, with 12 bases sitting between them. This CDR3 is 15 amino acids long. Germline V gene lookup returns CDR1 LNHDA and CDR2 SQIVND (reference sequence). CDR3 amino acids: CASSIRQAGNTEAFF. The CDR3 DNA reads as TGTGCCAGTAGTATTCGACAGGCGGGGAACACTGAAGCTTTCTTT.

This clone was seen only once. CDR3 DNA sequence: TGTGCCAGCAGCGCAGTGGGGGGTTGGGATGAAAAACTGTTTTTT. Translated, it gives CASSAVGGWDEKLFF. The genes are TRBV9 and TRBJ1-4; weak D call: TRBD1 (5 bases). The CDR3 sequence is 15 residues long. Trimming removed 3 bases at V and 6 bases at J, with 15 bases between. Per the germline V gene, CDR1 is SGDLS and CDR2 is YYNGEE.

The chain couples TRBV4-1 to TRBJ1-4; maybe TRBD1 (6 bases). The CDR3 consists of 16 residues. V lost 3 bases, J lost 7 bases, and 18 bases lay in between. Germline lookup yields CDR1 MGHRA and CDR2 YSYEKL. The CDR3 DNA reads as TGCGCCAGCAGCCAGTACCCACAGGGAACTTCTGAAAAACTGTTTTTT. It yields the protein CASSQYPQGTSEKLFF.

This sequence joins TRBV5-1 and TRBJ2-7, with 10 bases fitting TRBD1. Germline loops: CDR1 SGHRS, CDR2 YFSETQ. This CDR3 region has 14 residues. Trimming removed 7 bases from V and 1 base from J; junction bases left unmatched: 5. CDR3 nucleotides: TGCGCCAGCTCTCCGGGACAGGGGTCCTACGAGCAGTACTTC. This gives the protein CASSPGQGSYEQYF.

This chain uses TRBV18 with TRBJ1-5, with 8 bases aligning to TRBD1. CDR3 length: 17 residues. J gave up 3 bases and V 4 bases, and 11 bases lay outside the gene matches. CDR1 is KGHSH and CDR2 is LQKENI in the germline V gene. The CDR3: CASSRTGLPTVNQPQHF. The DNA for the CDR3 is TGTGCCAGCTCACGGACAGGGCTTCCCACGGTCAATCAGCCCCAGCATTTT. The full variable domain, completed using reference TRBV18 and TRBJ1-5, is NAGVMQNPRHLVRRRGQEARLRCSPMKGHSHVYWYRQLPEEGLKFMVYLQKENIIDESGMPKERFSAEFPKEGPSILRIQQVVRGDSAAYFCASSRTGLPTVNQPQHFGDGTRLSIL.

This clone was seen only a few times. The chain has TRBV27 and TRBJ1-1; D might be TRBD1 (6 bases). The CDR3 totals 15 residues. V was shortened by 3 bases and J by 0 bases, with 11 bases between the two germline ends. The germline CDR1 and CDR2 sequences are MNHEY and SMNVEV (reference sequence). CDR3: CASSLDGQLNTEAFF. The CDR3 nucleotides read TGTGCCAGCAGTTTGGATGGACAGTTGAACACTGAAGCTTTCTTT.

This clone has a single count. The rearrangement uses TRBV28 and TRBJ1-6; D remains unclear. Germline V lookup: CDR1 MDHEN, CDR2 SYDVKM. The CDR3 has 15 residues. Trimming stripped 3 bases from V and 10 bases from J, with 16 bases between. CDR3 sequence (DNA): TGTGCCAGCAGTTTTTTTGAGGGCTCTGGATCACCCCTCCACTTT. It is translated as CASSFFEGSGSPLHF.

The genes are TRBV5-4 and TRBJ2-7; D is possibly TRBD2 (6 bases). The CDR3 loop spans 14 amino acids. CDR1 SGHNT and CDR2 YYREEE come from the germline V gene (reference sequence). V dropped 6 bases and J dropped 6 bases, with 19 bases sitting between them. The CDR3 coding sequence is TGTGCCAGCAAGTCCTCACTAGCAGTTCCCGAGCAGTACTTC. Its translation: CASKSSLAVPEQYF.

This clone was detected only once. V usage is TRBV28 and J usage is TRBJ2-5; D is unresolved. V was trimmed by 4 bases and J by 2 bases, leaving 8 bases between them. The CDR3 sequence is 13 residues long. Germline V gene data show CDR1 as MDHEN and CDR2 as SYDVKM. The CDR3 protein is CASSSPQQETQYF. CDR3 coding DNA: TGTGCCAGCAGTTCTCCACAGCAAGAGACCCAGTACTTC.

CDR3 sequence (DNA): TGTGCCAGCACTACACAGGGGGCGGATGGCTACACCTTC. This sequence encodes CASTTQGADGYTF. V usage is TRBV2 and J usage is TRBJ1-2; 9 nucleotides match TRBD1. Germline V gene data show CDR1 as SNHLY and CDR2 as FYNNEI. This CDR3 spans 13 amino acids. With 7 bases clipped from V and 6 bases from J, the junction kept 6 bases outside the gene matches.

The gene calls are TRBV4-2 and TRBJ2-7, with D perhaps TRBD2 (5 bases). The CDR3 is 15 residues long. The germline V gene has CDR1 LGHNA and CDR2 YNFKEQ. Between the trimmed V and J ends, which lost 1 base and 5 bases, there was a span of 15 bases. The CDR3 sequence is CASSQVERTSHEQYF. CDR3 DNA: TGTGCCAGCAGCCAAGTCGAGCGGACGAGCCACGAGCAGTACTTC.

This chain links TRBV7-9 with TRBJ2-5; possibly TRBD1 for D (6 bases). The germline CDR1 and CDR2 sequences are SEHNR and FQNEAQ (reference sequence). This CDR3 contains 16 residues. The germline V and J ends were trimmed by 0 bases and 7 bases, with 18 bases remaining between them. The CDR3 here is CASSLAPAGDLGTQYF. The CDR3, as DNA: TGTGCCAGCAGCTTAGCGCCGGCAGGGGATTTGGGGACCCAGTACTTC.

The gene calls are TRBV4-3 and TRBJ2-3, with D uncertain. The V end lost 0 bases, the J end lost 6 bases, and 7 bases lay between the germline ends. This CDR3 region has 13 residues. From germline, CDR1 is LGHNA and CDR2 YSLEER. CDR3 region: CASSQEAGDTQYF. DNA of the CDR3: TGCGCCAGCAGCCAAGAAGCCGGGGATACGCAGTATTTT.

For the CDR3, the DNA is TGTGCCAGCAGCTTAGATCTAGCATATACCTACGAGCAGTACTTC. Its protein product is CASSLDLAYTYEQYF. This chain links TRBV7-2 with TRBJ2-7; possible D gene TRBD2, 5 bases. V lost 1 base and J 2 bases, leaving 12 bases between the germline ends. The V gene's germline CDR1 is SGHTA and CDR2 FQGNSA. The length of the CDR3 is 15 residues.

The V gene is TRBV3-1 (or the pseudogene TRBV3-2), the J gene TRBJ2-3, with a possible D match to TRBD2 (5 bases). The germline gives CDR1 LGHDT, CDR2 YNNKEL (reference sequence). CDR3 size: 14 residues. Trimming removed 0 bases at V and 11 bases at J, with 15 bases between. CDR3 in amino acids: CASSQEGGWAGQYF. CDR3 in DNA: TGTGCCAGCAGCCAAGAAGGCGGGTGGGCCGGGCAGTATTTT.

This clone was counted a single time. This chain uses TRBV5-4 with TRBJ1-2; D perhaps matches TRBD1 (6 bases). The CDR3 contains 12 residues. Germline V gene data show CDR1 as SGHNT and CDR2 as YYREEE (reference sequence). Trimming stripped 2 bases from V and 6 bases from J, with 8 bases between. The CDR3 loop reads CASSLQGHGYTF. In DNA form, the CDR3 reads TGTGCCAGCAGCTTACAGGGCCATGGCTACACCTTC.

J is TRBJ2-4 and V is TRBV21-1; TRBD2, the table's D call, was not compared with the DNA. TRBV21-1 is listed as a pseudogene. The CDR3 loop spans 22 amino acids. Here the CDR3 reads CATADRKQLAGGPRIAKNIQYF. For the CDR3, the DNA is TGTGCCACCGCGGACAGGAAACAACTAGCGGGAGGGCCCAGAATAGCCAAAAACATTCAGTACTTC.

The chain carries TRBV7-2 and TRBJ2-1; 12 nucleotides match TRBD2. There are 18 residues in the CDR3. Germline loops: CDR1 SGHTA, CDR2 FQGNSA. V was pared by 5 bases and J by 0 bases, with 8 bases of the junction left unmatched. The CDR3 DNA sequence: TGTGCCAGCAGCCCGACTAGCGGGAGTGCAATCTCCTACAATGAGCAGTTCTTC. Translated, it gives CASSPTSGSAISYNEQFF.

J is TRBJ2-7 and V is TRBV7-9; 8 bases are a match to TRBD2. CDR1 is SEHNR and CDR2 is FQNEAQ in the germline V gene (reference sequence). V shed 6 bases and J 5 bases; nucleotides not matched to a gene: 9. The CDR3 has 14 amino acids. The CDR3 DNA is TGTGCCAGCAGTATAAGCGGGAGTCAGAACGAGCAGTACTTC. This codes for CASSISGSQNEQYF.

CDR3 nucleotides: TGTGCCAGCAGCTCCGCGGGTATCGAGACCCAGTACTTC. It codes for CASSSAGIETQYF. This chain connects TRBV7-2 to TRBJ2-5; the D gene is possibly TRBD2 (5 bases). Germline loops: CDR1 SGHTA, CDR2 FQGNSA. CDR3 length equals 13 residues. Trimming removed 4 bases at V and 5 bases at J, with 11 bases between.

This chain uses TRBV4-1 with TRBJ2-4; 11 bases align to TRBD2. Germline CDR1 and CDR2: MGHRA and YSYEKL. Trimming removed 4 bases from V and 1 base from J; junction bases left unmatched: 12. The CDR3 contains 19 residues. The CDR3 bases are TGCGCCAGCAGCCCTAGCGGGAGGCAAGGTTTTTGGGCCAAAAACATTCAGTACTTC. Translating it yields CASSPSGRQGFWAKNIQYF.